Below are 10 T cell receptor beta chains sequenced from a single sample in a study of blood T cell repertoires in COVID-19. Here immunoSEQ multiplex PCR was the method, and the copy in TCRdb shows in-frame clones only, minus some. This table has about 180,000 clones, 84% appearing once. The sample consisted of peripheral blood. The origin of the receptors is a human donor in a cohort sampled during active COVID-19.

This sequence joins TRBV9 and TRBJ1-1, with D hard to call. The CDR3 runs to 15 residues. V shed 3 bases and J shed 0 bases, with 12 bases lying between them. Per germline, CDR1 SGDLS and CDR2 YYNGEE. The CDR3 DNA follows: TGTGCCAGCAGCGCATACGGCGGGATGAACACTGAAGCTTTCTTT. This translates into CASSAYGGMNTEAFF.

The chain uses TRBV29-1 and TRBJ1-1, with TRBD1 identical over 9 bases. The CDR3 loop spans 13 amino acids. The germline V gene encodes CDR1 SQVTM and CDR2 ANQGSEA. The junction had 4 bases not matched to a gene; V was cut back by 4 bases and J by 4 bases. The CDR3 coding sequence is TGCAGCGTTGGAGGGGGACAGGGCACTGAAGCTTTCTTT. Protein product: CSVGGGQGTEAFF.

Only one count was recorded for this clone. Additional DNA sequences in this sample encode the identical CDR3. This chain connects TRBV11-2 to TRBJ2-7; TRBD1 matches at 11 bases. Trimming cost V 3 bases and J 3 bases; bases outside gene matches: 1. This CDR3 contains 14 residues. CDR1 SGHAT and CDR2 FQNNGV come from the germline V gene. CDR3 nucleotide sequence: TGTGCCAGCAGCTTGGGGACAGGGGGCTACGAGCAGTACTTC. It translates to CASSLGTGGYEQYF.

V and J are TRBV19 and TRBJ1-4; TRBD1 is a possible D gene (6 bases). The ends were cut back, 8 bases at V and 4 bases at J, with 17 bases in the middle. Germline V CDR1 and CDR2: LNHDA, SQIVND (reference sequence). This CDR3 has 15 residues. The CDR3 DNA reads TGTGCCAGTGGGGGTTCCGGGACAAGTAATGAAAAACTGTTTTTT. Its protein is CASGGSGTSNEKLFF.

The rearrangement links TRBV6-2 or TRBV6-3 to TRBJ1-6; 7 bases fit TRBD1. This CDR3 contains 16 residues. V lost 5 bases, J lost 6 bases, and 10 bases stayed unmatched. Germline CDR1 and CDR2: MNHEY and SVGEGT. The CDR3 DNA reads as TGTGCCAGCAGTCCCGAGATTGACAGGGCTAATTCACCCCTCCACTTT. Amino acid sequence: CASSPEIDRANSPLHF.

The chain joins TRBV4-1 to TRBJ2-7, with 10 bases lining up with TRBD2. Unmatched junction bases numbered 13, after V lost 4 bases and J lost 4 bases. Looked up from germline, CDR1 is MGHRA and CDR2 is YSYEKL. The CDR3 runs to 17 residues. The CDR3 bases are TGCGCCAGCAGCCCTTACACCGAAGCGGGGGGGAGGTACGAGCAGTACTTC. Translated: CASSPYTEAGGRYEQYF.

CDR3 sequence: CASSSVRILNTEAFF. DNA for the CDR3: TGTGCCAGCAGCTCGGTCCGAATCCTGAACACTGAAGCTTTCTTT. The chain is built from TRBV5-8 and TRBJ1-1; no clear D. V was shortened by 3 bases and J by 0 bases, with 12 bases between the two germline ends. From germline, CDR1 is SGHTS and CDR2 YDEGEE. The CDR3 covers 15 residues.

The CDR3 loop is CASSGSISRGYGYTF. CDR3 nucleotides: TGTGCCAGCTCAGGCTCGATCAGCAGGGGCTATGGCTACACCTTC. This sequence joins TRBV18 and TRBJ1-2; TRBD1 might be the D (6 bases). Trimming stripped 5 bases from V and 4 bases from J, with 17 bases between. The CDR3 loop spans 15 amino acids. CDR1 and CDR2 (germline): KGHSH, LQKENI.

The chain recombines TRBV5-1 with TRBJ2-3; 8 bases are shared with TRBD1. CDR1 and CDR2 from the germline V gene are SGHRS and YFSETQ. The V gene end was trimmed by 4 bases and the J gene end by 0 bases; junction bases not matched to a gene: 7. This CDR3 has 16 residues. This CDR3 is CASSRGTGGSTDTQYF. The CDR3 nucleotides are TGCGCCAGCAGCCGAGGTACAGGGGGGAGCACAGATACGCAGTATTTT.

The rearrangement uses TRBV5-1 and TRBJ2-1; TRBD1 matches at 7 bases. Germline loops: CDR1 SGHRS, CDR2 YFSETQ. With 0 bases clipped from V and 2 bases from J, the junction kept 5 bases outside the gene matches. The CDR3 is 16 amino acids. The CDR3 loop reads CASSLEGGRAYNEQFF. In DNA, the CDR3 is TGCGCCAGCAGCTTGGAAGGGGGCCGCGCCTACAATGAGCAGTTCTTC.